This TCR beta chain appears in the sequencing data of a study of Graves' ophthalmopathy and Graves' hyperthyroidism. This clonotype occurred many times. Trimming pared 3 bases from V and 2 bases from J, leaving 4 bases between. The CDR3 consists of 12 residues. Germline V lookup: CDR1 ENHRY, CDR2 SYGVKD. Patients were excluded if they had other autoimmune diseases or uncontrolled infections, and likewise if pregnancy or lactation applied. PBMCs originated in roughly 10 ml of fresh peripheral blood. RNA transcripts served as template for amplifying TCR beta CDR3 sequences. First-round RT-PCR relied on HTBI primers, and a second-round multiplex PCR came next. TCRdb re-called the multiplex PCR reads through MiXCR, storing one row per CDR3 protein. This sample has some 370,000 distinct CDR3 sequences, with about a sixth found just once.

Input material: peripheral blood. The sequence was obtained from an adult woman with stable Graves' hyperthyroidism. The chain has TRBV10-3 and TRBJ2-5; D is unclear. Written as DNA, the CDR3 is TGTGCCATCAGTGACGGACAAGAGACCCAGTACTTC. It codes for CAISDGQETQYF.